Sequencing of this T cell receptor beta chain was carried out in a study of T-cell reconstitution after alpha-beta-depleted transplantation in children (dated by TCRdb to the mid-2010s). In the study overall: Using TCR repertoire profiling, the study followed T-cell immune reconstitution in a quantitative way in children after TCRalphabeta/CD19-depleted allogeneic hematopoietic cell transplantation. Paper-wide results and their limitations: The apparently early alphabetaT-cell count recovery about two months after transplant was reportedly dependent on only several hundred rapidly expanded clones derived from non-depleted graft cells. Over the following months the frequencies of hyperexpanded clones went down, and after one year T-cell counts and TCRbeta diversity were mostly credited to newly produced T cells. In some patients, high TCRbeta diversity at day 60 was attributed to recipient T cells and intrathymic progenitors that had survived conditioning.

This sample's time point label indicates: day 60 (about 2 months) after transplantation. This sample's treatment or condition label indicates: allogeneic hematopoietic cell transplantation with graft depleted of TCRalphabeta T cells and CD19 B cells. TCRalphabeta/CD19-depleted allogeneic hematopoietic cell grafts were given to the transplant recipients, all of whom were children. The CDR3 numbers 15 residues from cysteine through phenylalanine. The entry retains the CDR3 DNA only, 45 bases that are in frame from base 1. CDR1 SGHRS and CDR2 YFSETQ were looked up in the germline V gene. V was cut back by 0 bases and J by 5 bases, leaving a gap of 11 bases between them. Library construction relied on PCR. The reads were generated on an Illumina HiSeq 2500. TCR library preparation used molecular barcoding, with unique molecular identifiers applied to normalize quantification of the TCRbeta repertoire. In TCRdb, the public reads were trimmed at Q25 with fastp and aligned with MiXCR, with productive beta chains retained. Rows matching on CDR3 protein sequence are summarized as one entry with the most common DNA and genes. Within this sample are about 9,200 distinct CDR3 sequences, with about 15% of them counted one time only. The ten most abundant clones make up less than 60% of the sample.

This clonotype was seen many times. What this receptor recognizes is not known. The record has no base qualities; no much larger clone is one base away. Recombination linked TRBV5-1 to TRBJ1-4; no D gene call is confident. Sequencing used PBMCs, mostly from graft donor cells, obtained 60 days after TCRalphabeta/CD19-depleted stem cell transplant. The clonotype originates from a male patient aged 10 to 17 who had a stem cell transplant for acute lymphoblastic leukemia, so the T cells may come from the graft donor. Here is the DNA: TGCGCCAGCAGCTTGGCTCCGGCGAGCAATGAAAAACTGTTTTTT. This translates into CASSLAPASNEKLFF.